These 9 T cell receptor beta chains originate from one sample sequenced in a study of neurological immune-mediated disorders. TCRdb independently ran MiXCR on the 5' RACE reads; one entry per CDR3 protein. The sample has roughly 100,000 distinct CDR3 sequences; approximately 10% are singletons. As for time point: longitudinal time-point 3. Sequencing was done on a sample of PBMCs. Receptors originate from a female donor with HTLV-1-associated myelopathy (HAM/TSP).

There are many counts of this clonotype. CDR3 amino acids: CASSPLGPGFTFF. The CDR3 DNA reads TGTGCCAGCAGCCCCTTAGGGCCTGGTTTTACTTTCTTT. This chain connects TRBV7-9 to TRBJ1-1; no reliable D call. Trimming cost V 5 bases and J 12 bases, with 19 bases left between them. CDR3 size: 13 residues. Germline V gene data show CDR1 as SEHNR and CDR2 as FQNEAQ (reference sequence).

This clonotype came up many times. Given a much more abundant clone one base away, this may be a read error. The chain carries TRBV11-2 and TRBJ1-2; D is undetermined. CDR1 and CDR2 (germline): SGHAT, FQNNGV. V was shortened by 3 bases and J by 5 bases, with 7 bases between the two germline ends. The CDR3 contains 12 residues. The CDR3 nucleotides are TGTGCCAGCAGCTTCCAACGGTATGGCTACACCTTC. Amino acid sequence: CASSFQRYGYTF.

This clonotype was counted many times. V gene TRBV4-1 combines with J gene TRBJ2-1; either TRBD1 or TRBD2 may fit D (6 bases each). Trimming removed 2 bases at V and 7 bases at J, with 24 bases between. The germline CDR1 and CDR2 sequences are MGHRA and YSYEKL. The CDR3 length is 18 residues. The CDR3: CASSQKGGEVARGNEQFF. The CDR3 DNA reads as TGCGCCAGCAGCCAAAAGGGGGGAGAGGTTGCCAGGGGTAATGAGCAGTTCTTC.

The table lists this clonotype with a few counts. CDR3 coding DNA: TGCAGTGCTAGAGATAATCCTAGCGGGGGTTTGGAGACCCAGTACTTC. Translated, it gives CSARDNPSGGLETQYF. The chain has TRBV20-1 and TRBJ2-5; TRBD2 matches 10 bases. In germline, CDR1 is DFQATT, CDR2 SNEGSKA (reference sequence). The CDR3 spans 16 residues. Trimming removed 0 bases from V and 5 bases from J; junction bases left unmatched: 9.

This clonotype was observed at least ten times. The genes are TRBV20-1 and TRBJ2-5; 7 bases line up with TRBD1. Germline lookup yields CDR1 DFQATT and CDR2 SNEGSKA (reference sequence). CDR3 length equals 15 residues. The V gene end was trimmed by 5 bases and the J gene end by 4 bases; junction bases not matched to a gene: 13. In DNA form, the CDR3 reads TGCAGTGCTGGCCCATTTGACAGGGATGCAGAGACCCAGTACTTC. Translated, it gives CSAGPFDRDAETQYF.

This clonotype was seen only a few times. The chain is built from TRBV10-3 and TRBJ2-4; no clear D. The CDR3 has 10 residues. Deletions cut 11 bases from V and 7 bases from J, with 9 bases between. The germline gives CDR1 ENHRY, CDR2 SYGVKD. The CDR3 sequence: CAAGLNIQYF. The CDR3 bases are TGTGCCGCAGGCCTGAACATTCAGTACTTC.

This clonotype has at least ten counts. V is TRBV5-1 and J is TRBJ2-7; 10 nucleotides line up with TRBD2. Trimming removed 3 bases from V and 0 bases from J; junction bases left unmatched: 9. CDR1 SGHRS and CDR2 YFSETQ come from the germline V gene. The CDR3 contains 17 residues. The CDR3 sequence is CASSSPLSGGISYEQYF. The CDR3 DNA reads as TGCGCCAGCAGCTCGCCCCTTAGCGGGGGGATCTCCTACGAGCAGTACTTC.

This clonotype showed up just a few times. CDR3 protein: CASTDGFYGANVLTF. CDR3 DNA: TGTGCCAGTACAGACGGGTTCTACGGGGCCAACGTCCTGACTTTC. The gene calls are TRBV19 and TRBJ2-6, with D hard to call. The CDR3 totals 15 residues. V was pared by 7 bases and J by 4 bases, with 14 bases between. CDR1 LNHDA and CDR2 SQIVND come from the germline V gene (reference sequence).

This clonotype was counted at least ten times. V is TRBV5-1 and J is TRBJ2-7; D is possibly TRBD1 (6 bases). V lost 7 bases and J 3 bases, leaving 20 bases between the germline ends. The V gene's germline CDR1 is SGHRS and CDR2 YFSETQ. The CDR3 runs 15 residues. CDR3 DNA sequence: TGCGCCAGCGGGCCCCAGCCAGGGGAAGGCTACGAGCAGTACTTC. Its translation is CASGPQPGEGYEQYF. The full variable domain, completed using reference TRBV5-1 and TRBJ2-7, is KAGVTQTPRYLIKTRGQQVTLSCSPISGHRSVSWYQQTPGQGLQFLFEYFSETQRNKGNFPGRFSGRQFSNSRSEMNVSTLELGDSALYLCASGPQPGEGYEQYFGPGTRLTVT.